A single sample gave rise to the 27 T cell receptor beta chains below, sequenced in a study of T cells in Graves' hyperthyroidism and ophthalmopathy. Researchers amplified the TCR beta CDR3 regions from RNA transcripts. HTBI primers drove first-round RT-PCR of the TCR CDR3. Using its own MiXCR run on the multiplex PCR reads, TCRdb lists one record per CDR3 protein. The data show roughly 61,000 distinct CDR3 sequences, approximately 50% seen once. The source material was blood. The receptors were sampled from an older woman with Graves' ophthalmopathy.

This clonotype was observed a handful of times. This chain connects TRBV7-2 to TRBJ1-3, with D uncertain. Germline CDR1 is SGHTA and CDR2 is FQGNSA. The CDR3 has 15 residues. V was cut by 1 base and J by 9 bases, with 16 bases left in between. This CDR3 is CASSLVGRSRGTIYF. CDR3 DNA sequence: TGTGCCAGCAGCTTAGTTGGACGGTCCCGGGGCACCATATATTTT. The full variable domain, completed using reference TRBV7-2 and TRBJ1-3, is GAGVSQSPSNKVTEKGKDVELRCDPISGHTALYWYRQSLGQGLEFLIYFQGNSAPDKSGLPSDRFSAERTGGSVSTLTIQRTQQEDSAVYLCASSLVGRSRGTIYFGEGSWLTVV.

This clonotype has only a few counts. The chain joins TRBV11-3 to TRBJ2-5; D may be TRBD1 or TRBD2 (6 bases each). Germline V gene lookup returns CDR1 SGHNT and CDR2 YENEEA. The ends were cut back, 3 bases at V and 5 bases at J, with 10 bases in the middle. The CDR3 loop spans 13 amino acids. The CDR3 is CASSLGGGETQYF. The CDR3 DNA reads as TGTGCCAGCAGCTTGGGGGGCGGGGAGACCCAGTACTTC.

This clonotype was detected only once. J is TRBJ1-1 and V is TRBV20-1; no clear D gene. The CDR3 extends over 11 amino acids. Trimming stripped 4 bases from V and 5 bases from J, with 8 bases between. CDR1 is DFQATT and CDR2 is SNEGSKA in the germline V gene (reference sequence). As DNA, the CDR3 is TGCAGTGCTAAGGCCGGGACTGAAGCTTTCTTT. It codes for CSAKAGTEAFF.

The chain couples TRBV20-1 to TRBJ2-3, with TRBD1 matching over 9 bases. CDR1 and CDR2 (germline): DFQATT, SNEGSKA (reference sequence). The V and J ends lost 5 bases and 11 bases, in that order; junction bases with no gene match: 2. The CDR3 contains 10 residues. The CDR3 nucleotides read TGCAGTGCTGGGGACAGGGAGCAGTATTTT. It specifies CSAGDREQYF.

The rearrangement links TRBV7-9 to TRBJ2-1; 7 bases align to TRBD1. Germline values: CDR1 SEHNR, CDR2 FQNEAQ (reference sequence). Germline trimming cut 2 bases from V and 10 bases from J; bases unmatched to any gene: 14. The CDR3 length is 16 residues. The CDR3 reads CASSLRGGAYTGEQFF. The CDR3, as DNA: TGTGCCAGCAGCTTACGAGGGGGCGCGTACACCGGGGAGCAGTTCTTC.

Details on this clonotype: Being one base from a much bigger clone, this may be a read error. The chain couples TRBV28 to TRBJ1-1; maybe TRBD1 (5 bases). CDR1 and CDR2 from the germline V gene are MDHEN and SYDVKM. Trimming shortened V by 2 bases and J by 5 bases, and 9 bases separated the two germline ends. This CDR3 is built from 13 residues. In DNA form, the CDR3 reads TGTGCCAGCAGTTTACTTCAGGGAACTGAAGCTTTCTTT. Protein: CASSLLQGTEAFF.

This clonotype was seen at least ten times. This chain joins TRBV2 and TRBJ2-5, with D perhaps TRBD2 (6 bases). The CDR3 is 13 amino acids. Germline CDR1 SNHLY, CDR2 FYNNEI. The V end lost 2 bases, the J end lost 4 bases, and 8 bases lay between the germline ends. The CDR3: CASSENGRETQYF. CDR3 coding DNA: TGTGCCAGCAGTGAAAACGGGAGAGAGACCCAGTACTTC.

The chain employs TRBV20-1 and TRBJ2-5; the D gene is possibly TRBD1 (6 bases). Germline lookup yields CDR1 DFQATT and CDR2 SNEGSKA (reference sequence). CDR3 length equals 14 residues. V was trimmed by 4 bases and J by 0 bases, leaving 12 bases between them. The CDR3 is CSATPGHYQETQYF. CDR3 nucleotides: TGCAGTGCTACACCGGGACACTACCAAGAGACCCAGTACTTC.

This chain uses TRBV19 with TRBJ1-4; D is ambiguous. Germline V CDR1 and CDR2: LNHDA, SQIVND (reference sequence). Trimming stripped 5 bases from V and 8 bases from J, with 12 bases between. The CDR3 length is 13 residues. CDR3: CASSGRTGEKLFF. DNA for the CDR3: TGTGCCAGTAGTGGCAGGACCGGGGAAAAACTGTTTTTT. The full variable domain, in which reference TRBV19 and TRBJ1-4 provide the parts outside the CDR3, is DGGITQSPKYLFRKEGQNVTLSCEQNLNHDAMYWYRQDPGQGLRLIYYSQIVNDFQKGDIAEGYSVSREKKESFPLTVTSAQKNPTAFYLCASSGRTGEKLFFGSGTQLSVL.

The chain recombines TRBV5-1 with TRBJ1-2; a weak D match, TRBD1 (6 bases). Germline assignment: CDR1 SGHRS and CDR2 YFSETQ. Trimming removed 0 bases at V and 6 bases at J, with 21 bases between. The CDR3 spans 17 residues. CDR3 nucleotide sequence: TGCGCCAGCAGCTTGGGACGGGGGCAGGGTTATTCGGATGGCTACACCTTC. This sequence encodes CASSLGRGQGYSDGYTF.

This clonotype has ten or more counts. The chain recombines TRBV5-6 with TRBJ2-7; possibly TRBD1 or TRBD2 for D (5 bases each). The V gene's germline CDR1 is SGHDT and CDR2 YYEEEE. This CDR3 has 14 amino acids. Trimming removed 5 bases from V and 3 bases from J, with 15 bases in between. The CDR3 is CASRPRDRRYEQYF. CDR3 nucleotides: TGTGCCAGCAGGCCTAGGGACCGGCGCTACGAGCAGTACTTC.

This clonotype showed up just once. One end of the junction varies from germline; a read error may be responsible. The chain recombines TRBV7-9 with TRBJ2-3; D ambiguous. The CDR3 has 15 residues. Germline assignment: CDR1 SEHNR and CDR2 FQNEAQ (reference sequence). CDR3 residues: CANSLRSSSTDTQYF. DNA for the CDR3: TGTGCCAACAGCTTACGTTCCTCAAGCACAGATACGCAGTACTTT. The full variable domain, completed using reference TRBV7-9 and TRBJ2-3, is DTGVSQNPRHKITKRGQNVTFRCDPISEHNRLYWYRQTLGQGPEFLTYFQNEAQLEKSRLLSDRFSAERPKGSFSTLEIQRTEQGDSAMYLCANSLRSSSTDTQYFGPGTRLTVL.

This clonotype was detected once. The CDR3 DNA reads as TGCAGTGCTCGCACGAAAAGTGACAGGTCGGCAACTGAAGCTTTCTTT. It codes for CSARTKSDRSATEAFF. The chain has TRBV20-1 and TRBJ1-1; tentative D call: TRBD1 (6 bases). The CDR3 covers 16 residues. Germline V CDR1 and CDR2: DFQATT, SNEGSKA (reference sequence). Trimming removed 5 bases at V and 5 bases at J, with 24 bases between.

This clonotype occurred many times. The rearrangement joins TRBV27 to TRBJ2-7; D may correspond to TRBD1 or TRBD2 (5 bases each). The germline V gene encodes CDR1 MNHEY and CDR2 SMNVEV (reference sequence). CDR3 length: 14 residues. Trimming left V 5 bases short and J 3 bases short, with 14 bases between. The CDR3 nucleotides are TGTGCCAGCAGTCCCTTTGTGGGGGACTACGAGCAGTACTTC. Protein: CASSPFVGDYEQYF.

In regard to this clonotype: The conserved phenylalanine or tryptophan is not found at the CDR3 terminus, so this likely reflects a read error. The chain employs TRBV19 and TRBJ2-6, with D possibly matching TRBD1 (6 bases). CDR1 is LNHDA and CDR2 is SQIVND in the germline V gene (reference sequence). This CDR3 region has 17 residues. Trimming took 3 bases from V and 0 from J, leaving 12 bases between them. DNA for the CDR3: TGTGCCAGTAGTATCCCGACAGGAGCCTCTGGGGCCAACGTCCTGACTTGC. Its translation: CASSIPTGASGANVLTC.

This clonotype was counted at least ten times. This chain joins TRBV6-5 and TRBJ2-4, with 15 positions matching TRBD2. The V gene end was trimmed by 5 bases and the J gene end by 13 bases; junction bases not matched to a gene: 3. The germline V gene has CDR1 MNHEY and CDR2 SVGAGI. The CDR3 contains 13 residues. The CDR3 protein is CASSGTSGGPQYF. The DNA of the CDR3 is TGTGCCAGCAGTGGGACTAGCGGGGGGCCGCAGTACTTC.

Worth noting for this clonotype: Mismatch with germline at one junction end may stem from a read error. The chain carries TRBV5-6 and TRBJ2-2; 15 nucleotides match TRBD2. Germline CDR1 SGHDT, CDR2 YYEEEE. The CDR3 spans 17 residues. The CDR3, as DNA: TGTCCCAGCAGCCGCGGACTAGCGGGGGGGCAAACCGGGGAGCTGTTTTTT. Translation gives CPSSRGLAGGQTGELFF.

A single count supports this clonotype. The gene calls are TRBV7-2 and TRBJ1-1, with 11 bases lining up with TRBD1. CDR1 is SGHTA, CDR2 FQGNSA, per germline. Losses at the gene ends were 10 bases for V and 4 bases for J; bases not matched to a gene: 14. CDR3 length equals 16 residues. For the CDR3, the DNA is TGTGCCACCAGTCAGAGGACAGGGGGCGCGGGCACTGAAGCTTTCTTT. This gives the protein CATSQRTGGAGTEAFF.

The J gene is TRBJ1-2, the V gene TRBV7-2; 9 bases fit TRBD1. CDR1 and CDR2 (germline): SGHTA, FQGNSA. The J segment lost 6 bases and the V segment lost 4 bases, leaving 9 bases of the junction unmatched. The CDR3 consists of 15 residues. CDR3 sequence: CASSSDRDRVDGYTF. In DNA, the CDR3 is TGTGCCAGCAGCTCCGACCGGGACAGGGTAGATGGCTACACCTTC.

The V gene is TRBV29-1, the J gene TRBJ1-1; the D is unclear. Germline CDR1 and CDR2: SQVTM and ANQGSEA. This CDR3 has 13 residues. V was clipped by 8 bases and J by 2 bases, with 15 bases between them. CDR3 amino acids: CSFAPTANTEAFF. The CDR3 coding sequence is TGCAGCTTCGCCCCGACGGCAAACACTGAAGCTTTCTTT.

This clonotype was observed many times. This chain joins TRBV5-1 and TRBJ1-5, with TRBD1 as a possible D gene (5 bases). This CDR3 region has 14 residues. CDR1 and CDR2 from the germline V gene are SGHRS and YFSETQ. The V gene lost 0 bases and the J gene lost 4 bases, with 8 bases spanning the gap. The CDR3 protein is CASSLGGVNQPQHF. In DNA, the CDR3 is TGCGCCAGCAGCTTGGGGGGGGTAAATCAGCCCCAGCATTTT.

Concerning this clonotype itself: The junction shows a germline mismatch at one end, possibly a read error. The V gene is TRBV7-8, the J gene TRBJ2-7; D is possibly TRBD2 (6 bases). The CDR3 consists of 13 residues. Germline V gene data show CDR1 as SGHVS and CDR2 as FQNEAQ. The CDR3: CASSLVGGSEQYF. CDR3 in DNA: TGCGCCAGCAGCTTGGTTGGAGGGAGCGAGCAGTACTTC. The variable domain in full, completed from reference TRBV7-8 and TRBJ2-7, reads GAGVSQSPRYKVAKRGQDVALRCDPISGHVSLFWYQQALGQGPEFLTYFQNEAQLDKSGLPSDRFFAERPEGSVSTLKIQRTQQEDSAVYLCASSLVGGSEQYFGPGTRLTVT.

CDR3 loop: CATSRDENEQYF. CDR3 nucleotide sequence: TGTGCCACCAGCAGAGATGAAAACGAGCAGTACTTC. The chain employs TRBV15 and TRBJ2-7, with D hard to call. V lost 0 bases to trimming and J lost 5 bases, with 5 bases between them. The CDR3 has 12 amino acids. From germline, CDR1 is LNHNV and CDR2 YYDKDF (reference sequence).

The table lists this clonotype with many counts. The CDR3 region is CASSRDGNTDTQYF. For the CDR3, the DNA is TGTGCCAGCAGCCGGGACGGAAACACAGATACGCAGTATTTT. The rearrangement uses TRBV7-2 and TRBJ2-3; perhaps D is TRBD1 or TRBD2 (5 bases each). CDR1 is SGHTA and CDR2 is FQGNSA in the germline V gene. Trimming shortened V by 5 bases and J by 2 bases, and 11 bases separated the two germline ends. CDR3 length: 14 amino acids.

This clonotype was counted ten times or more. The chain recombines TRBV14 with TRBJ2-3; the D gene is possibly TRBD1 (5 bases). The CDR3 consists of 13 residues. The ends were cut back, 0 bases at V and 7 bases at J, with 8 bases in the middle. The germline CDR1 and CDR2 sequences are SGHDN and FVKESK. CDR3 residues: CASSQETANTQYF. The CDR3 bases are TGTGCCAGCAGCCAAGAGACAGCTAATACGCAGTATTTT. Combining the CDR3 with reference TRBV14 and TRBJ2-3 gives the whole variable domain EAGVTQFPSHSVIEKGQTVTLRCDPISGHDNLYWYRRVMGKEIKFLLHFVKESKQDESGMPNNRFLAERTGGTYSTLKVQPAELEDSGVYFCASSQETANTQYFGPGTRLTVL.

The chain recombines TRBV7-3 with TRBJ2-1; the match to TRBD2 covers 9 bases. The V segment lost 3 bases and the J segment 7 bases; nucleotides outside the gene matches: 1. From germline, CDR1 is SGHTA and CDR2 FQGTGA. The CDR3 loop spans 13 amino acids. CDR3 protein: CASSFSGSNEQFF. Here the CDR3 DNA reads TGTGCCAGCAGCTTTAGCGGGAGTAATGAGCAGTTCTTC.

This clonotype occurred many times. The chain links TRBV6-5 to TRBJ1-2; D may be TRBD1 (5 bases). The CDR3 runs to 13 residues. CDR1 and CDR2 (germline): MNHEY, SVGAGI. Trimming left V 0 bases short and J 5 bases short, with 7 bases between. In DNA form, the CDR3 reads TGTGCCAGCAGTTACTCGGGGGGGTATGGCTACACCTTC. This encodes CASSYSGGYGYTF.